This is a list of T cell receptor beta chains from one sample in a study of CD8+CD57+ T cells in acquired aplastic anemia. TCRdb re-derived calls from the reads in MiXCR, one entry per CDR3 protein. Of about 120,000 distinct CDR3 sequences in the sample, less than 50% were seen once. Sequenced: sorted CD4+, CD8+, or CD8+CD57+ T cells (not recorded which) from PBMCs. These receptors were collected from a human donor with aplastic anemia. Each CDR3 is given without its conserved first and last residue. Size tells how often a clone was seen (once, few, many) or the class of an expanded clone, and some rows leave it out.

v_gene	abundance	j_gene	CDR3aa
TRBV7-2	few	TRBJ2-3	ASSLAGRGAGDTQY
TRBV19	NA	TRBJ2-7	ASSILGQGGEQY
TRBV5-5	many	TRBJ1-2	ASSFPGQGPIVGYT
TRBV24-1	NA	TRBJ1-5	ATSDPSGDQPQH
TRBV24-1	many	TRBJ1-1	ATSRGDTEAF
TRBV5-1	few	TRBJ1-2	ASSFAIGQVVNYGYT
TRBV7-9	NA	TRBJ2-2	ASSLAHSGELF
TRBV7-9	NA	TRBJ2-7	ASSFGLGAYEQY
TRBV4-1	many	TRBJ1-4	ASSQGQIGLEKLF
TRBV25-1	NA	TRBJ2-3	ASSEISADTQY
TRBV6-1	many	TRBJ1-4	ASRPTGTREKLF
TRBV2	many	TRBJ1-4	ASTTTGTGGEKLF
TRBV11-2	many	TRBJ1-2	ASSLAGGFQGYT
TRBV19	NA	TRBJ2-7	ASSILQGVGYEQY
TRBV7-8	many	TRBJ1-4	ASSTQTSRRYNEKLF
TRBV4-2	many	TRBJ1-2	ASSQVDYGYT
TRBV27	NA	TRBJ1-1	ASSRGVGTEAF
TRBV7-2	many	TRBJ2-5	ASSSQMETQY
TRBV2	NA	TRBJ2-7	ASTPDSISSYEQY
TRBV9	NA	TRBJ1-2	ASSVEAGGSSYGYT
TRBV6-5	NA	TRBJ1-1	ASSRRTGGGTEAF
TRBV7-2	few	TRBJ2-3	ASSLEGTSGAGKQY
TRBV24-1	NA	TRBJ1-6	ATSEGPRAPLH
TRBV9	once	TRBJ2-5	ASSMGGETQY
TRBV10-3	NA	TRBJ2-3	AISGVAGAFTDTQY
TRBV2	many	TRBJ1-6	ASSRPALDRENSPLH
TRBV29-1	NA	TRBJ2-7	SAKDRDNYEQY
TRBV15	many	TRBJ1-5	ATSRDIERGGWPQH